This T cell receptor (beta chain) came from a study of CD8+CD57+ T cells in acquired aplastic anemia. TCR beta VDJ and CDR3 profiling used genomic DNA as template. Each CDR3 protein gets one entry after TCRdb re-called the reads with MiXCR. This sample has 150,000 to 200,000 distinct CDR3 sequences, with 40% to 55% found just once. V gave up 2 bases and J gave up 1 base; unmatched junction bases: 10. The germline V gene encodes CDR1 SQVTM and CDR2 ANQGSEA. The CDR3 contains 16 residues. Sequencing was done on patients that had shown CD8+CD57+ cell expansion by flow cytometry. The sample consisted of sorted CD4+, CD8+, or CD8+CD57+ T cells (not recorded which) from PBMCs. The receptor's source is a human donor with aplastic anemia. This sequence joins TRBV29-1 and TRBJ1-1; 7 nucleotides agree with TRBD1. The CDR3 here is CSVEWGVRGTNTEAFF. CDR3 nucleotide sequence: TGCAGCGTTGAATGGGGCGTCAGGGGGACGAACACTGAAGCTTTCTTT.